The clone carrying this TCR beta chain has a count of ten or more. This sample was included in a study of neurological immune-mediated disorders. TCRdb itself ran the 5' RACE reads through MiXCR, one entry per CDR3 protein. The data contain tens of thousands of distinct CDR3 sequences, under 4.5% of them seen just once; the ten biggest clones take up around 3.2%. The CDR3 contains 16 residues. Between the trimmed V and J ends, which lost 0 bases and 1 base, there was a span of 9 bases. Germline CDR1 and CDR2: SGHAT and FQNNGV. The rearrangement links TRBV11-2 to TRBJ1-4; D is ambiguous. The sequenced material came from PBMCs. The clonotype originates from a woman aged 45-65 years with multiple sclerosis. In DNA, the CDR3 is TGTGCCAGCAGCTTAGATCCCCCGGGAACTAATGAAAAACTGTTTTTT. Its protein product is CASSLDPPGTNEKLFF.